The clone carrying this T cell receptor beta chain was recorded only once. The sample comes from a study of blood T cells in healthy people across ages. This CDR3 is 13 amino acids long. CDR1 and CDR2 (germline): SEHNR, FQNEAQ (reference sequence). A second PCR, run for about 7 to 11 cycles, used a sample-barcoded 5' primer plus a J-beta primer mix. Via MiXCR, TCRdb re-called the 5' RACE reads, giving one row per CDR3 protein. The sample includes more than 650,000 distinct CDR3 sequences, around half seen only once; the top ten take roughly 37%. In terms of origin and age, donors were healthy Caucasian individuals from Russia aged roughly 6 to 100.

The chain uses TRBV7-9 and TRBJ2-4; either TRBD1 or TRBD2 may supply D (5 bases each). The J call may be mistaken, given a closer DNA end match to TRBJ2-7. The sequence derives from a man older than 75 in good health. The specimen was blood. CDR3 region: CASSLAGDDEQYF. The CDR3 bases are TGTGCCAGCAGCTTAGCCGGGGACGACGAGCAGTACTTC.